One sample yielded the 27 T cell receptor beta chains listed below, sequenced in a study of CD8 T cells in ankylosing spondylitis. TCRdb reanalysed the 5' RACE reads using MiXCR and keeps one entry per CDR3 protein. The repertoire has fewer than 250,000 distinct CDR3 sequences, roughly a third of them found once; the top ten carry around 4.4%. The sample taken for sequencing was blood, either unsorted or a sorted T cell fraction (not recorded which). These receptors originate from a male donor with ankylosing spondylitis or in good health (not recorded which).

The genes are TRBV6-4 and TRBJ1-4, with TRBD1 matching 9 bases. J was trimmed by 7 bases and V by 6 bases; bases with no gene match: 9. The CDR3 length is 15 residues. Germline assignment: CDR1 MRHNA and CDR2 SNTAGT. The CDR3 DNA follows: TGTGCCAGCAGCCCCACACAGGGGGCAGGTGAAAAACTGTTTTTT. The encoded protein is CASSPTQGAGEKLFF.

The V gene is TRBV12-3 or TRBV12-4, the J gene TRBJ1-1; weak D call: TRBD1 (6 bases). This CDR3 is 14 amino acids long. The V and J ends lost 3 bases and 1 base respectively, with 9 bases between them. This CDR3 is CASSFGTRNTEAFF. DNA for the CDR3: TGTGCCAGCAGTTTTGGGACAAGGAACACTGAAGCTTTCTTT.

The chain carries TRBV9 and TRBJ2-3; TRBD2 matches 8 bases. The CDR3 runs to 14 residues. Germline CDR1 is SGDLS and CDR2 is YYNGEE. J was trimmed by 6 bases and V by 3 bases; bases with no gene match: 6. The DNA of the CDR3 is TGTGCCAGCAGCGAGCGGGAGCCCCTGGATACGCAGTATTTT. Translated, it gives CASSEREPLDTQYF.

This clonotype was counted a few times. The chain employs TRBV29-1 and TRBJ2-3, with 11 bases aligning to TRBD2. CDR3 length equals 14 residues. CDR1 and CDR2 (germline): SQVTM, ANQGSEA. V was pared by 4 bases and J by 0 bases, with 0 bases of the junction left unmatched. DNA of the CDR3: TGCAGCGTTGGACTAGCGGGGAGCACAGATACGCAGTATTTT. Its translation: CSVGLAGSTDTQYF.

This clonotype was counted only a few times. The V call is TRBV12-3 or TRBV12-4, the J call TRBJ2-3; no firm D call. V dropped 5 bases and J dropped 2 bases, with 5 bases sitting between them. The length of the CDR3 is 12 residues. CDR3 amino acids: CASSVDTDTQYF. The CDR3 DNA sequence: TGTGCCAGCAGTGTGGACACAGATACGCAGTATTTT.

The chain combines TRBV29-1 with TRBJ2-3, with D unresolved. The CDR3 totals 12 residues. Per the germline V gene, CDR1 is SQVTM and CDR2 is ANQGSEA. V gave up 5 bases and J gave up 6 bases, with 12 bases separating them. CDR3 in amino acids: CSVWLLWDTQYF. The CDR3 nucleotides read TGCAGCGTTTGGCTCCTTTGGGATACGCAGTATTTT.

The chain joins TRBV12-3 or TRBV12-4 to TRBJ2-1; 8 positions agree with TRBD1. V shed 6 bases, J shed 5 bases, and the junction held 12 bases outside the gene matches. CDR3 length equals 16 residues. The CDR3 loop reads CASSYSQGGPDNEQFF. The DNA for the CDR3 is TGTGCCAGCAGCTACTCACAGGGGGGCCCTGACAATGAGCAGTTCTTC.

A remark on this clonotype: The junction does not match germline at one end; this may be a read error. The genes are TRBV20-1 and TRBJ1-2; 7 bases line up with TRBD1. CDR1 DFQATT and CDR2 SNEGSKA come from the germline V gene (reference sequence). The length of the CDR3 is 12 residues. The CDR3 spells CGSGTVKGGYAF. The DNA for the CDR3 is TGCGGCTCAGGGACAGTTAAGGGTGGCTACGCCTTC.

The chain joins TRBV10-3 to TRBJ1-2, with 7 bases aligning to TRBD1. CDR1 and CDR2 from the germline V gene are ENHRY and SYGVKD. The J segment lost 5 bases and the V segment lost 10 bases, leaving 10 bases of the junction unmatched. The CDR3 runs 13 residues. CDR3 sequence reads: CATQTGSHYGYTF. CDR3 DNA sequence: TGTGCCACCCAGACAGGGTCGCATTATGGCTACACCTTC.

This clonotype was counted a few times. This rearrangement joins TRBV20-1 to TRBJ2-2; no clear D gene. The CDR3 loop spans 17 amino acids. Germline CDR1 is DFQATT and CDR2 is SNEGSKA (reference sequence). Trimming stripped 0 bases from V and 0 bases from J, with 14 bases between. CDR3 DNA sequence: TGCAGTGCTAGAGATACCCTCCCACACGCGAACACCGGGGAGCTGTTTTTT. The encoded protein is CSARDTLPHANTGELFF.

The J gene is TRBJ2-2, the V gene TRBV29-1, with D uncertain. Germline-derived CDR1 and CDR2 are SQVTM and ANQGSEA. Trimming stripped 3 bases from V and 1 base from J, with 6 bases between. This CDR3 is 13 amino acids long. This chain's CDR3 is CSVDLENTGELFF. The CDR3 bases are TGCAGCGTTGACCTAGAGAACACCGGGGAGCTGTTTTTT.

V usage is TRBV12-3 or TRBV12-4 and J usage is TRBJ2-5; unclear D gene. This CDR3 is 14 amino acids long. Trimming pared 5 bases from V and 2 bases from J, leaving 12 bases between. DNA of the CDR3: TGTGCCAGCAGTCCCAGTACCGAGCAAGAGACCCAGTACTTC. Translated: CASSPSTEQETQYF.

The gene calls are TRBV29-1 and TRBJ2-3; D is perhaps TRBD1 or TRBD2 (6 bases each). Trimming cost V 7 bases and J 1 base, with 21 bases left between them. The CDR3 has 16 residues. Germline V gene data show CDR1 as SQVTM and CDR2 as ANQGSEA. In DNA form, the CDR3 reads TGCAGCGGCTGGGGGGACACACGAAGGGGCACAGATACGCAGTATTTT. Translation gives CSGWGDTRRGTDTQYF.

The rearrangement joins TRBV9 to TRBJ2-7, with a possible D match to TRBD2 (6 bases). The CDR3 has 17 residues. CDR1 SGDLS and CDR2 YYNGEE come from the germline V gene. The ends were cut back, 4 bases at V and 2 bases at J, with 22 bases in the middle. CDR3 bases: TGTGCCAGCAGCCTTACCCCGGGAGACTACCCTCCCTACGAGCAGTACTTC. Residues: CASSLTPGDYPPYEQYF.

This clonotype was counted between two and nine times. This chain connects TRBV12-3 or TRBV12-4 to TRBJ1-5; TRBD1 matches 8 bases. Trimming took 8 bases from V and 2 from J; bases not matched to a gene: 8. The CDR3 length is 15 residues. CDR3 loop: CASGLQGQGNQPQHF. CDR3 coding DNA: TGTGCCAGCGGGCTACAGGGACAGGGCAATCAGCCCCAGCATTTT.

This clonotype was observed a few times. The V call is TRBV15, the J call TRBJ2-5; TRBD2 might be the D (6 bases). The CDR3 has 15 amino acids. CDR1 and CDR2 (germline): LNHNV, YYDKDF (reference sequence). Trimming removed 0 bases from V and 5 bases from J, with 13 bases in between. CDR3 in DNA: TGTGCCACCAGCAGAGATTACGGGACTGGGGAGACCCAGTACTTC. Translation: CATSRDYGTGETQYF.

This clonotype was found a few times. This chain uses TRBV5-5 with TRBJ1-2; D unclear. Germline V gene sequence: CDR1 SGHKS, CDR2 YYEKEE (reference sequence). The V and J ends lost 4 bases and 0 bases respectively, with 10 bases between them. The length of the CDR3 is 14 residues. This CDR3 is CASSPRSANYGYTF. CDR3 nucleotides: TGTGCCAGCAGCCCTCGGTCTGCTAACTATGGCTACACCTTC.

This clonotype was picked up a small number of times. In nucleotides, the CDR3 is TGTGCCAGCAGCCTGGGGAACTACGAGCAGTACTTC. Translating gives CASSLGNYEQYF. The gene calls are TRBV5-5 and TRBJ2-7; no clear D. V was trimmed by 4 bases and J by 3 bases, leaving 8 bases between them. The CDR3 covers 12 residues. The germline CDR1 and CDR2 sequences are SGHKS and YYEKEE (reference sequence).

This chain links TRBV5-1 with TRBJ2-3; D is unresolved. Germline CDR1 and CDR2: SGHRS and YFSETQ. Trimming stripped 4 bases from V and 5 bases from J, with 14 bases between. The CDR3 length is 14 residues. The CDR3 DNA follows: TGCGCCAGCAGCCTCTACTCCTGGGGAGATACGCAGTATTTT. Translating it yields CASSLYSWGDTQYF.

This clonotype was counted only a few times. The genes are TRBV11-2 and TRBJ2-5; TRBD1 agrees at 8 bases. There are 15 residues in the CDR3. J gave up 0 bases and V 4 bases, and 4 bases lay outside the gene matches. Germline lookup yields CDR1 SGHAT and CDR2 FQNNGV. This CDR3 reads CASSSGTGHQETQYF. The CDR3 nucleotides read TGTGCCAGCAGCTCCGGGACAGGACACCAAGAGACCCAGTACTTC.

This clonotype was found a few times. This chain links TRBV5-1 with TRBJ1-1, with 12 bases lining up with TRBD1. The germline V gene has CDR1 SGHRS and CDR2 YFSETQ. The CDR3 sequence is 17 residues long. Trimming cost V 4 bases and J 1 base; bases outside gene matches: 8. The CDR3 DNA sequence: TGCGCCAGCAGCGACGGGACAGGGGGCTCCAGGAACACTGAAGCTTTCTTT. It translates to CASSDGTGGSRNTEAFF.

The chain employs TRBV20-1 and TRBJ1-2; D might be TRBD1 (5 bases). From germline, CDR1 is DFQATT and CDR2 SNEGSKA (reference sequence). This CDR3 contains 15 residues. Trimming removed 8 bases from V and 3 bases from J, with 22 bases in between. This chain's CDR3 is CSSPRKDGGDYGYTF. For the CDR3, the DNA is TGCAGTTCCCCCAGGAAGGACGGGGGGGACTATGGCTACACCTTC.

The rearrangement uses TRBV7-3 and TRBJ2-7; D is possibly TRBD2 (6 bases). The V gene lost 1 base and the J gene lost 5 bases, with 9 bases spanning the gap. Germline lookup yields CDR1 SGHTA and CDR2 FQGTGA. The CDR3 consists of 13 residues. The CDR3 loop is CASSLSGGDEQYF. The DNA for the CDR3 is TGTGCCAGCAGCTTAAGTGGCGGGGACGAGCAGTACTTC.

The V call is TRBV11-1, the J call TRBJ1-1; 9 bases are a match to TRBD1. Unmatched junction bases numbered 17, after V lost 5 bases and J lost 4 bases. The CDR3 runs to 18 residues. Germline CDR1 and CDR2: SGHAT and FQDESV (reference sequence). Written as DNA, the CDR3 is TGTGCCAGCAGCCCATCACATCTACCGGACAGGGGAAGCACTGAAGCTTTCTTT. Translation: CASSPSHLPDRGSTEAFF.

The V call is TRBV24-1, the J call TRBJ2-1; 11 positions agree with TRBD1. This CDR3 region has 16 residues. After removal of 7 bases from V and 9 bases from J, the junction contained 13 bases not matched to a gene. Germline assignment: CDR1 KGHDR and CDR2 SFDVKD. For the CDR3, the DNA is TGTGCCACCAGCAATTCCGGGACAGGGGGATATAGTGAGCAGTTCTTC. This translates into CATSNSGTGGYSEQFF.

The V and J genes are TRBV6-1 and TRBJ2-7; D unresolved. Germline V CDR1 and CDR2: MNHNS, SASEGT. The V and J ends lost 7 bases and 0 bases respectively, with 13 bases between them. The CDR3 is 14 amino acids. CDR3 coding DNA: TGTGCCAGCAACCCTACTGCCCTCTCCTACGAGCAGTACTTC. Its protein product is CASNPTALSYEQYF.

The chain recombines TRBV20-1 with TRBJ1-1, with D possibly matching TRBD1 (5 bases). The germline gives CDR1 DFQATT, CDR2 SNEGSKA (reference sequence). Trimming stripped 3 bases from V and 0 bases from J, with 23 bases between. The CDR3 covers 18 residues. The CDR3 sequence: CSARVPKGPRGMNTEAFF. The DNA for the CDR3 is TGCAGTGCTAGGGTCCCCAAGGGGCCGAGGGGAATGAACACTGAAGCTTTCTTT.